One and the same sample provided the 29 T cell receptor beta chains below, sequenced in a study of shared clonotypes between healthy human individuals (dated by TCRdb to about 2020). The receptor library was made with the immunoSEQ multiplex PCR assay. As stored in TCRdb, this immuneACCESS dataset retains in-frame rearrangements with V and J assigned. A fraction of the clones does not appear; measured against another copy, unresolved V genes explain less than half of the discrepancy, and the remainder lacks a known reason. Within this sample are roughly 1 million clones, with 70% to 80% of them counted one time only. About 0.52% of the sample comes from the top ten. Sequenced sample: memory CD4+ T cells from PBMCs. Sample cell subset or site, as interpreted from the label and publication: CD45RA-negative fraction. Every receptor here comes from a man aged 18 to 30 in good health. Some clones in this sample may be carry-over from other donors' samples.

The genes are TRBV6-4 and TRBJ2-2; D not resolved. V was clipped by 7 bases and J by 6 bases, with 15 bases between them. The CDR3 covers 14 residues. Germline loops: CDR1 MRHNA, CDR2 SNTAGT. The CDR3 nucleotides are TGTGCCAGCACCCCCAATTGGGGTTCCGGGGAGCTGTTTTTT. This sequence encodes CASTPNWGSGELFF.

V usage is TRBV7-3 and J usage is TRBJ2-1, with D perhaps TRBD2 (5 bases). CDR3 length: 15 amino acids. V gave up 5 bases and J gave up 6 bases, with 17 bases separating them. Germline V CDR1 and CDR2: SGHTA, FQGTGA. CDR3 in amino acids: CASSAYREISNEQFF. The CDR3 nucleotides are TGTGCCAGCAGCGCCTATAGGGAGATTTCCAATGAGCAGTTCTTC.

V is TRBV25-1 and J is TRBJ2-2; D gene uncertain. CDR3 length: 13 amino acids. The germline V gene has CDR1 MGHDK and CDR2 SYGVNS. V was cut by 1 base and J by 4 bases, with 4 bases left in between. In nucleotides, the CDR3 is TGTGCCAGCAGTGAATGGAGCACCGGGGAGCTGTTTTTT. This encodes CASSEWSTGELFF.

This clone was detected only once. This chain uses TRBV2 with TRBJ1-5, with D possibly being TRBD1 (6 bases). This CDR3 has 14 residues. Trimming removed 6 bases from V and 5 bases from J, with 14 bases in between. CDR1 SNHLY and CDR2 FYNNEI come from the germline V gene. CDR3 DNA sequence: TGTGCCAGCAGAGCAGGGGTTGGGGATCAGCCCCAGCATTTT. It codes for CASRAGVGDQPQHF.

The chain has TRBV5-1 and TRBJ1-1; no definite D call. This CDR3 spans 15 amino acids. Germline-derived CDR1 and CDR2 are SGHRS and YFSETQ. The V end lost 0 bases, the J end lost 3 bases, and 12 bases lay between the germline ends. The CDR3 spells CASSLGFVQYTEAFF. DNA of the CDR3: TGCGCCAGCAGCTTGGGATTCGTACAGTACACTGAAGCTTTCTTT.

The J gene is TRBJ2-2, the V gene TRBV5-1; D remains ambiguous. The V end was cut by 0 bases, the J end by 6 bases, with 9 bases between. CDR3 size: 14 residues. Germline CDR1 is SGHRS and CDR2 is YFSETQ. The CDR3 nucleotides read TGCGCCAGCAGCTTGGCCCTAGGTCCCGGGGAGCTGTTTTTT. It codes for CASSLALGPGELFF.

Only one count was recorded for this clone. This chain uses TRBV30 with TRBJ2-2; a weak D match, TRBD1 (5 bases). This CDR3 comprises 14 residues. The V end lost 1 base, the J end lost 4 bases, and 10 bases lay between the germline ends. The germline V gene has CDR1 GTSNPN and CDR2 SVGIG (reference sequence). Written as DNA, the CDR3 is TGTGCCTGGAGTGGGGGAAGGGGCACCGGGGAGCTGTTTTTT. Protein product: CAWSGGRGTGELFF. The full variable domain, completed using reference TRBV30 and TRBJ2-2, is SQTIHQWPATLVQPVGSPLSLECTVEGTSNPNLYWYRQAAGRGLQLLFYSVGIGQISSEVPQNLSASRPQDRQFILSSKKLLLSDSGFYLCAWSGGRGTGELFFGEGSRLTVL.

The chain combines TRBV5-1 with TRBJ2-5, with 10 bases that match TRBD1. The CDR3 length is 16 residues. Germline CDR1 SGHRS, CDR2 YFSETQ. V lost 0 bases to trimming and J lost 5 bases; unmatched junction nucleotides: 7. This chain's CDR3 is CASSLEGQGYDETQYF. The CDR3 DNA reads TGCGCCAGCAGCTTGGAGGGACAGGGGTATGATGAGACCCAGTACTTC. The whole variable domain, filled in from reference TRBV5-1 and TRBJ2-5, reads KAGVTQTPRYLIKTRGQQVTLSCSPISGHRSVSWYQQTPGQGLQFLFEYFSETQRNKGNFPGRFSGRQFSNSRSEMNVSTLELGDSALYLCASSLEGQGYDETQYFGPGTRLLVL.

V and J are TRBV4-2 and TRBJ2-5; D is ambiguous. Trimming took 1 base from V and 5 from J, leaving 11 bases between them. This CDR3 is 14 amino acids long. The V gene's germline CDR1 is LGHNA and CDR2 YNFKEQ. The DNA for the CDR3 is TGTGCCAGCAGCCAAGTGAGTGGAATCGAGACCCAGTACTTC. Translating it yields CASSQVSGIETQYF.

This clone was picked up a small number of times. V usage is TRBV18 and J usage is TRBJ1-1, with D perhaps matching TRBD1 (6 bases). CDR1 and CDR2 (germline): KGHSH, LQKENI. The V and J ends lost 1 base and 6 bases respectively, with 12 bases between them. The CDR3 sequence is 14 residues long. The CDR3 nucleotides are TGTGCCAGCTCACCACTCTCGGGGGCTGCTGAAGCTTTCTTT. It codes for CASSPLSGAAEAFF.

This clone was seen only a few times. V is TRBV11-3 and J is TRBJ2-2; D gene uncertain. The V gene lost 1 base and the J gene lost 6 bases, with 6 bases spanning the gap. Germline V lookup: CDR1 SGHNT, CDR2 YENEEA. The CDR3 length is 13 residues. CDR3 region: CASSLGDPGELFF. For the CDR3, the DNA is TGTGCCAGCAGCTTAGGCGATCCCGGGGAGCTGTTTTTT. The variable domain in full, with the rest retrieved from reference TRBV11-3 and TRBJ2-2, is EAGVVQSPRYKIIEKKQPVAFWCNPISGHNTLYWYLQNLGQGPELLIRYENEEAVDDSQLPKDRFSAERLKGVDSTLKIQPAELGDSAVYLCASSLGDPGELFFGEGSRLTVL.

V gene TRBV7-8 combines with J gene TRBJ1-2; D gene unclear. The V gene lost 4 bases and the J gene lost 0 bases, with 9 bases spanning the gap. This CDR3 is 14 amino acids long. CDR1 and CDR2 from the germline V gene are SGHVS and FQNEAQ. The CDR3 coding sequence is TGTGCCAGCAGCTCAAGATCCGCTAACTATGGCTACACCTTC. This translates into CASSSRSANYGYTF.

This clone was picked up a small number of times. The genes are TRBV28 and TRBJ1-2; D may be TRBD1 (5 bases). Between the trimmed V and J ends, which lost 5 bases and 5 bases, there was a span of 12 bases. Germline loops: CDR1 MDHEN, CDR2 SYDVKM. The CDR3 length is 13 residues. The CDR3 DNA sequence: TGTGCCAGCAGTCCCAGCGACAGATATGGCTACACCTTC. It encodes CASSPSDRYGYTF.

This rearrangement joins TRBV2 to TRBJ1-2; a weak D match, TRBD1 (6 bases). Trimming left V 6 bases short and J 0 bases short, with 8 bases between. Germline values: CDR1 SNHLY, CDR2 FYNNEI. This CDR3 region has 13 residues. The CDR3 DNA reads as TGTGCCAGCAGCCGGACAGCTAACTATGGCTACACCTTC. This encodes CASSRTANYGYTF.

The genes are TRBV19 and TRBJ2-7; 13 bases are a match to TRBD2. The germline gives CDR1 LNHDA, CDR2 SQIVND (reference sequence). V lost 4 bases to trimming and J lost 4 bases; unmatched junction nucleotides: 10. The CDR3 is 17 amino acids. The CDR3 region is CASSTTSGRAFLYEQYF. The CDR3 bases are TGTGCCAGTAGTACTACTAGCGGGAGGGCCTTTTTGTACGAGCAGTACTTC. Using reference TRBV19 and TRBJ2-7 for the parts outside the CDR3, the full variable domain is DGGITQSPKYLFRKEGQNVTLSCEQNLNHDAMYWYRQDPGQGLRLIYYSQIVNDFQKGDIAEGYSVSREKKESFPLTVTSAQKNPTAFYLCASSTTSGRAFLYEQYFGPGTRLTVT.

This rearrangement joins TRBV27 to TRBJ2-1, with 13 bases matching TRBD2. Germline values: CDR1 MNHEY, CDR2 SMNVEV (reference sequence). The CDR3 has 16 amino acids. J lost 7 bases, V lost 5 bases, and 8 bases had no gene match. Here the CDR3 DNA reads TGTGCCAGCAGTACTAGCGGGAGGGCCGTTGTGAATGAGCAGTTCTTC. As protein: CASSTSGRAVVNEQFF.

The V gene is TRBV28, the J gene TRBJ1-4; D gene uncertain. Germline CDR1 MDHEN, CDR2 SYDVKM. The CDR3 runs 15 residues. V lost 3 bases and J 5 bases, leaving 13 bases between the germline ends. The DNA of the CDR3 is TGTGCCAGCAGTTTCGGCCGGAGGGCAAATGAAAAACTGTTTTTT. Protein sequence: CASSFGRRANEKLFF. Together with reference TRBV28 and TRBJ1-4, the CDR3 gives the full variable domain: DVKVTQSSRYLVKRTGEKVFLECVQDMDHENMFWYRQDPGLGLRLIYFSYDVKMKEKGDIPEGYSVSREKKERFSLILESASTNQTSMYLCASSFGRRANEKLFFGSGTQLSVL.

CDR3 bases: TGTGCCAGTAGTCGACAGCACCTTAGGGACACCATATATTTT. This translates into CASSRQHLRDTIYF. The chain is built from TRBV19 and TRBJ1-3, with D perhaps TRBD1 (5 bases). This CDR3 has 14 amino acids. V was shortened by 5 bases and J by 8 bases, with 16 bases between the two germline ends. Germline V lookup: CDR1 LNHDA, CDR2 SQIVND (reference sequence).

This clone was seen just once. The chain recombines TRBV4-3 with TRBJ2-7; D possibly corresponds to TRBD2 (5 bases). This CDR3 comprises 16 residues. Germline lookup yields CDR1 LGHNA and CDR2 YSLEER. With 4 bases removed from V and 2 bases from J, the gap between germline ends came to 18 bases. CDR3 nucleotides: TGCGCCAGCAGCCGATCCGTGAGCGGCATTACCTACGAGCAGTACTTC. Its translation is CASSRSVSGITYEQYF.

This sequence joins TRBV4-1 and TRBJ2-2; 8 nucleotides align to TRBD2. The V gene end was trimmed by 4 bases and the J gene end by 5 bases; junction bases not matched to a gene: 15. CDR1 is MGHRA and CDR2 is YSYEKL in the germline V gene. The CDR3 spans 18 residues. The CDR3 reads CASSPGRAATSRTGELFF. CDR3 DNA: TGCGCCAGCAGCCCCGGGAGGGCGGCCACCTCCAGAACCGGGGAGCTGTTTTTT.

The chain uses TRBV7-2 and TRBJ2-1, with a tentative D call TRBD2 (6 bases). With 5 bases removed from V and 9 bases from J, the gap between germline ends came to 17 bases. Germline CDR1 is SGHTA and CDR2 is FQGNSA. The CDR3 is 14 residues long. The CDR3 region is CASSRGGRGGEQFF. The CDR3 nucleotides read TGTGCCAGCAGCCGGGGCGGGCGGGGAGGTGAGCAGTTCTTC.

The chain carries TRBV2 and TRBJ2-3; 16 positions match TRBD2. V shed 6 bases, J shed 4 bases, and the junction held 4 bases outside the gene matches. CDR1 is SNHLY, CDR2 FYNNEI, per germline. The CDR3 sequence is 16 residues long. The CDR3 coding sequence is TGTGCCAGCAGGCCGGGACTAGCGGGGGGGCCAGATACGCAGTATTTT. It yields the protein CASRPGLAGGPDTQYF. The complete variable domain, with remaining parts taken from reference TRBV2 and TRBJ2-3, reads EPEVTQTPSHQVTQMGQEVILRCVPISNHLYFYWYRQILGQKVEFLVSFYNNEISEKSEIFDDQFSVERPDGSNFTLKIRSTKLEDSAMYFCASRPGLAGGPDTQYFGPGTRLTVL.

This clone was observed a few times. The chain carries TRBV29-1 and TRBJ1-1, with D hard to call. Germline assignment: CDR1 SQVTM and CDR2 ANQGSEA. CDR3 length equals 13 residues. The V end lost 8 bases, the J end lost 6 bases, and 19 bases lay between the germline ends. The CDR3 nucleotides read TGCAGCCTCGTGAGGATCTATGCTCCTGAAGCTTTCTTT. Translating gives CSLVRIYAPEAFF.

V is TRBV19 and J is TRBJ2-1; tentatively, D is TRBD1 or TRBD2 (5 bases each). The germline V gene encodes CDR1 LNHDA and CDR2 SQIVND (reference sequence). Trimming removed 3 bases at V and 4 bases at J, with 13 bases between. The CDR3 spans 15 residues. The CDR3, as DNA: TGTGCCAGTAGTATGGCCCAGGGAGCATACAATGAGCAGTTCTTC. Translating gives CASSMAQGAYNEQFF.

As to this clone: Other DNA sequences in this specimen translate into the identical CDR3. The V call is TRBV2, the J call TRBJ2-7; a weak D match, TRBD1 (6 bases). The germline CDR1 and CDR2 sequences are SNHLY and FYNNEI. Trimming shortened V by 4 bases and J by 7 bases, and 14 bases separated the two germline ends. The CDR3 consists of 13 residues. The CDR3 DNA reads TGTGCCAGCAGTGGCGAGACAGGAGTTGAGCAGTACTTC. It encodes CASSGETGVEQYF.

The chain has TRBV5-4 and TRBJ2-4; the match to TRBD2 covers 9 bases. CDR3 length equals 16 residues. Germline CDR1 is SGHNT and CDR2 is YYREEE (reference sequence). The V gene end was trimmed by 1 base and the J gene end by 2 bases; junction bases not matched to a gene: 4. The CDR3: CASSLRAGGTKNIQYF. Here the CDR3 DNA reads TGTGCCAGCAGCTTGAGAGCGGGGGGAACCAAAAACATTCAGTACTTC.

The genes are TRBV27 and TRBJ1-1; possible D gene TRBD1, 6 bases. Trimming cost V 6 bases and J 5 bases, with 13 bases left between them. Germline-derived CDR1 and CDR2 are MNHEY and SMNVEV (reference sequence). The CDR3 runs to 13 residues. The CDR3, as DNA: TGTGCCAGCAGCCCTACAGGGTATACTGAAGCTTTCTTT. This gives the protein CASSPTGYTEAFF.

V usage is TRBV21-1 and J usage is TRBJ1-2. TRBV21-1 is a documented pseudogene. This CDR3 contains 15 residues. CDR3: CASSKVYQYPYGYTF. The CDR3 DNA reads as TGTGCCAGCAGCAAAGTGTACCAATACCCCTATGGCTACACCTTC.

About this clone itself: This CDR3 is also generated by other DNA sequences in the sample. CDR3 bases: TGTGCCTGGAGCGCGGGGGGGGAGACCCAGTACTTC. Residues: CAWSAGGETQYF. The rearrangement joins TRBV30 to TRBJ2-5; 9 nucleotides agree with TRBD2. This CDR3 contains 12 residues. V shed 3 bases and J 5 bases; nucleotides not matched to a gene: 1. Germline lookup yields CDR1 GTSNPN and CDR2 SVGIG (reference sequence).